The TCR beta chain under discussion was sequenced for a study of cytomegalovirus exposure and HLA in healthy donors (dated by TCRdb to about 2017). Study-level background: An earlier analysis of some 600 of the donors reported approximately 260 Gb of sequence data and 90 million to 120 million unique TCR beta sequences obtained from about 179 million T cells. An early release that covered roughly 600 HLA-typed donors contained approximately 300 gigabases of sequencing data and 80 million or so unique TCR sequences. The genetic ancestry cluster associated with self-reported Caucasian donors included approximately 85% of the roughly 400 genotyped donors. The study aimed to test whether cataloging public T cell receptors could reveal signatures of past pathogen exposure. Using immunosequencing, the study profiled T cell repertoires from around 670 subjects and related those repertoires to cytomegalovirus serostatus. In addition to the first cohort of 666 subjects, a separate validation cohort of approximately 130 different subjects was used. To predict cytomegalovirus infection status, the study brought together high-throughput TCR immunosequencing, statistical association of individual TCRs with disease status, and machine learning. In a later analysis, previously published TCR beta repertoires from more than 500 donors were re-analyzed and high-resolution HLA genotyping was added so that TCR occurrence patterns could be studied. Rather than using new phenotypic data, the later analysis identified candidate immune exposures from TCR beta sequences and from how often those sequences occurred across donors. In an earlier analysis of several hundred of the donors, high-throughput TCR beta sequencing was used to judge whether each TCR beta V gene segment behaved as functional or pseudogenic. Alongside the repertoire data, information on donor age, sex, ethnicity and CMV serostatus was compiled. Genome-wide SNP genotypes for about 65% of the roughly 670 donors were used in a later genetic analysis, which treated that subset as a discovery cohort. All discovery cohort repertoires had been generated using a single sequencing platform. HLA typing included class I and class II loci at four-digit resolution. The number of donors typed differed by locus, with roughly 620-630 for A, B, C, DRB1 and DQB1, around 500 for DQA1, approximately 570 for DPA1, and around 460 for DPB1. A few DR-DQ haplotypes were handled as single units for association and clustering because linkage in the cohort was strong. Among about 390 genotyped donors of the cohort, an average of about 240,000 unique TCR beta nucleotide sequences were sequenced per donor, around a sixth of them non-productive.

Study-wide conclusions, independent of this receptor: A later analysis found that TCR association rates varied across HLA loci, with DRB1 alleles showing the most associated TCRs and HLA-C alleles the fewest. Because counts were too low, seventeen rarely observed V segments, including chromosome 9 orphons, were excluded from the earlier analysis of around 590 of the donors. A later analysis reported that several top co-occurrence clusters appeared linked to parvovirus B19, influenza, CMV and Epstein-Barr virus. The presence/absence analyses assumed that sequencing depth was roughly uniform across donors, and that assumption may not be true. According to a later analysis, most CMV-associated TCR beta chains appeared to be HLA-restricted, and the HLA associations seemed to be driven largely by CMV exposure. A total of fewer than 200 TCR beta chains were listed by the study as associated with cytomegalovirus. Linkage disequilibrium might explain the correlated functional status among segregating V segments, but an unknown experimental factor could not be ruled out. Assigning TCR associations to individual alleles was difficult when HLA alleles, especially DR and DQ, strongly co-occurred. The only immune exposure information available for the cohort was CMV serostatus. A later genetic analysis reported fewer N-insertions in productive TCRs among donors in an Asian-associated ancestry cluster than the roughly 720-donor mean. A further reported finding was that TCR beta sequences accurately predicted the HLA-A and HLA-B alleles for most subjects in the first cohort. A few of the identified cytomegalovirus-associated TCR beta chains were confirmed in vitro to be specific for cytomegalovirus antigens. Because HLA typing was missing for some donors at each locus, association tests included only the typed subset. An association between a missense DCLRE1C variant and V-gene and J-gene trimming of TCR beta chains was found in a later genetic analysis and replicated in an independent cohort. Broadly in line with IMGT annotations, most TCR beta V segments showed up in productive rearrangements about 87% or about 30% of the time in an earlier analysis of some 590 of the donors. The classifier was reported to diagnose cytomegalovirus status with high specificity and sensitivity in both the original cohort and the validation cohort. Specific HLA alleles were associated with roughly 17,000 TCR beta sequences at a false discovery rate of 0.05 in a later analysis. The sequencing pipeline was judged likely to have produced a cluster of highly shared sequence variants as a technical artifact. Only TCR beta chains were sequenced in this cohort, and the absence of alpha or paired-chain data limited detectable features. A later analysis found that HLA-associated TCR beta chains were more clonally expanded and had lower generation probabilities than equally common non-associated chains. Because the 87-base-pair reads could not distinguish some IMGT-functional V segments, including TRBV6-2 and TRBV6-3, those segments were excluded. Most TCR sequences were seen in very few donors, while some public TCRs were found in many individuals. It was suggested by the authors that the approach could potentially be generalized to other disease states and immunological phenotypes.

In total, just over 650 healthy bone marrow donors made up the cohort. At the time of sampling, every cohort member was nominally healthy, though immune exposures that went unrecorded were likely present. The donor tested CMV seropositive, placing the donor among the approximately 290 seropositive members of the cohort. A peripheral blood sample was provided by each donor, and peripheral blood mononuclear cells were used for TCR beta sequencing. The Qiagen DNeasy Blood Extraction Kit was used to extract genomic DNA from the blood cell samples. The CDR1 and CDR2 encoded by the germline V gene are MNHNS and SASEGT. Measured from the cysteine to the phenylalanine, the CDR3 is 13 residues long. Only CDR3 DNA remains: 39 bases, in frame from the first base. From V the trimming removes 1 base and from J it removes 7 bases, while the gene matches leave 3 bases of the junction unaccounted for. Library generation was performed with the immunoSEQ multiplex PCR assay. The multiplex PCR relied on a mix of 60 forward primers for TCR Vbeta segments and 13 reverse primers for TCR Jbeta segments. The CDR3 region of rearranged TCR beta genes was amplified from genomic DNA with a multiplex PCR assay. Amplified TCR beta libraries were sequenced as 87-base-pair reads on the Illumina HiSeq System. The study's own analysis went as follows. A later analysis counted about 80 million unique TCR beta chains across the 690 or so repertoires, and 9.5 million to 11 million of these chains were shared by at least two donors. Raw reads were error-corrected and collapsed into unique sequences by a nearest-neighbor algorithm in which closely related sequences were merged to remove PCR and sequencing errors. CDR3 sequences were aligned to IMGT reference sequences to assign V, D and J gene segments. Each retained sequence needed at least a six-nucleotide match to both a V gene segment and a J gene segment. Rearrangements were classified as productive when the CDR3 lacked stop codons and remained in frame with V and J, and all other rearrangements were classified as non-productive. CDR3 was defined according to IMGT convention as the region running from the second conserved V-encoded cysteine to the conserved J-encoded phenylalanine. The earlier analysis of about 590 of the donors excluded sequences that lacked an unambiguous match to a single V gene segment. In an earlier analysis of several hundred of the donors, a V segment was called functional when productive rearrangements were above 56.7%, and segregating when the standard deviation between donors exceeded 5%. A statistical classification framework was built for diagnosing cytomegalovirus status from the catalog of TCR beta chain sequences. In a later analysis, V and J genes were assigned by comparing TCR nucleotide sequences against IMGT/GENE-DB human TR gene sequences. In a later analysis, CDR3 sequences and most-parsimonious VDJ recombination scenarios were assigned using the TCRdist pipeline. In a later analysis, each TCR beta chain was defined by its CDR3 amino acid sequence together with its V-gene family, and reads lacking a unique V-gene family were excluded. To address suspected cross-contamination and a sequencing artifact, a later analysis removed a few hundred highly shared, low-generation-probability nucleotide sequences. A later analysis calculated a clonal expansion index for each public chain from normalized within-repertoire ranks of inferred template counts. A later analysis computed generation probabilities with a VDJ recombination model fitted to out-of-frame rearrangements, and checked the results against IGoR. A later analysis scored TCR-TCR, TCR-HLA and TCR-CMV co-occurrence with hypergeometric tests, applying a repertoire-size bias correction to TCR pairs. In a later analysis, false discovery rates were estimated by permuting HLA or CMV assignments 20 times. A later analysis grouped co-occurring TCRs with DBSCAN, adding TCRdist sequence similarity when clustering within HLA-allele-positive subsets. For co-occurrence clustering, repertoires with fewer than 30,000 or more than 120,000 public chains were excluded, along with five repertoires with anomalous nucleotide sharing. Imported from immuneACCESS, the table was reduced by TCRdb to in-frame sequences with V and J called. These copies leave out some clones; in studies compared against another copy, an unresolved V gene accounts for under half, and the cause of the remainder is not known. V and J calls plus clone size are reproduced from that table; the DNA served to infer D and trimming. This sample lists some 150,000 clones; approximately 80% were detected once. Less than 4.5% of the sample is held by the ten biggest clonotypes.

Concerning this clone: The antigen this receptor binds is unknown. No much larger clone is present one base from it, and per-base qualities are unavailable.

The rearranged chain carries TRBV6-1 and TRBJ1-1; TRBD1 lines up with 7 middle nucleotides. This clonotype originated in a man aged 25-45 years in good health and CMV-seropositive. Material for sequencing was PBMCs. At the DNA level, the sequence is TGTGCCAGCAGTGAAGAGGGGGACAGTGAAGCTTTCTTT. This gives the protein CASSEEGDSEAFF.